These T cell receptor beta chains were read from a single sample in a study of CD8+ T cells in alopecia areata. Only in-frame clones appear in the TCRdb table, and some are missing; sequencing was by immunoSEQ multiplex PCR. The table lists 110,000 to 150,000 clones, roughly 50% of them singletons. The input for sequencing was CD8+ T cells sorted from blood, taken at week 4, from a patient treated with tofacitinib. Receptors originate from a human donor with alopecia areata. Each CDR3 is given with its conserved first and last residue. The order of the fields is J gene, clone size, D gene, V gene, CDR3 DNA, CDR3 protein. The D gene is left open where the match is weak. Clone size is given for some rows only: seen once, a few or many times, or a class if the clone is expanded.

TRBJ1-1 | many | TRBD1 | TRBV18 | TGTGCCAGCTCACCACCGGGACAGGTAGATACTGAAGCTTTCTTT | CASSPPGQVDTEAFF
TRBJ2-5 | few | NA | TRBV7-8 | TGTGCCAGCAGCCTCAGAGAACAGGGCCAAGAGACCCAGTACTTC | CASSLREQGQETQYF
TRBJ2-5 | many | NA | TRBV13 | TGTGCCAGCAGCTTAGGATTCCGGGACTTTAAAGAGACCCAGTACTTC | CASSLGFRDFKETQYF
TRBJ2-2 | NA | NA | TRBV7-9 | TGTGCCAGCAGCCCACCACGTCGACCCGGGGAGCTGTTTTTT | CASSPPRRPGELFF
TRBJ2-2 | few | TRBD1 | TRBV5-4 | TGTGCCAGCAGCCGTGGACAGGGTGGGGGCACCGGGGAGCTGTTTTTT | CASSRGQGGGTGELFF
TRBJ1-2 | NA | NA | TRBV15 | TGTGCCACCAGCAGAGGAGTGACAGAAGACTATGGCTACACCTTC | CATSRGVTEDYGYTF
TRBJ2-5 | NA | NA | TRBV6-6 | TGTGCCAGCAGTTCGCACAGAGACCTAGAGACCCAGTACTTC | CASSSHRDLETQYF
TRBJ2-3 | NA | TRBD1 | TRBV29-1 | TGCAGCGTTGGAGGGGACAGGGGGCCAGATACGCAGTATTTT | CSVGGDRGPDTQYF
TRBJ1-1 | NA | NA | TRBV5-6 | TGTGCCAGCAGCCCGGGGCCAATAGGAGCTTTCTTT | CASSPGPIGAFF
TRBJ2-7 | few | NA | TRBV2 | TGTGCCAGCAGCGACCTAGGCGGGGCCTCCTACGAGCAGTACTTC | CASSDLGGASYEQYF
TRBJ1-2 | NA | TRBD1 | TRBV6-5 | TGTGCCAGCAGTTACTCGGCGACAGGGGATGGCTACACCTTC | CASSYSATGDGYTF
TRBJ2-7 | NA | NA | TRBV27 | TGTGCCAGCAGTTTTCTAGGCAGTGCCGACGAGCAGTACTTC | CASSFLGSADEQYF
TRBJ2-7 | NA | NA | TRBV5-1 | TGCGCCAGCACCGGGGCGGACATTAACGGGTACGAGCAGTACTTC | CASTGADINGYEQYF
TRBJ2-5 | NA | NA | TRBV10-2 | TGCGCCAGCAGTGATACGTTGGGGACCCAGTACTTC | CASSDTLGTQYF
TRBJ2-3 | few | TRBD2 | TRBV7-2 | TGTGCCAGCAGCCCAACTCGGGGTCAGCGGGGGGCAGATACGCAGTATTTT | CASSPTRGQRGADTQYF